This T cell receptor (beta chain) comes out of a study of tumor and adjacent non-tumor tissue in lung cancer. The template was RNA from unsorted bulk tissue. More than 3 cm separated this lung sample from the edge of the tumor. This CDR3 comprises 14 residues. Germline V gene sequence: CDR1 MNHNY, CDR2 SVGAGI (reference sequence). TCRbeta libraries were built with three rounds of nested PCR, modified from ARM-PCR. TCRdb re-derived calls from the multiplex PCR reads in MiXCR, one entry per CDR3 protein. The table includes 70,000 to 95,000 distinct CDR3 sequences, just over 75% detected once. About this clonotype itself: Its antigen remains unidentified. Just one base apart from a much larger clone, this may be a read error.

Study-wide results and caveats: Compared with tumor, normal lung showed significantly lower TCR diversity.

This TCR was recovered from a man between 65 and 85 years old with non-small cell lung cancer. The sequenced material came from distant non-tumor lung tissue. V gene TRBV6-6 combines with J gene TRBJ1-3, with D hard to call. The CDR3 DNA is TGTGCCAGCAGTCTTTCGGTAACTGGAAACACCACATATTTT. This codes for CASSLSVTGNTTYF.